The TCR beta chain under discussion was sequenced for a study of blood T cell repertoires in COVID-19. For the study at large: Samples came from the United States, Italy and Spain, spanning acute and convalescent COVID-19. Sample material is recorded as cDNA or gDNA derived from T cells, B-cell-depleted T cells, or PBMCs.

Authors' methods: Researchers report that nucleated cell counts were estimated from reference gene primer amplification. Only in-frame clones appear in the TCRdb table, and some are missing; sequencing was by immunoSEQ multiplex PCR. From that table come the V and J calls and clone size; the DNA was used to work out D and trimming. This sample yields 20,000 or so clones, of which 80% to 90% are seen a single time; about 7.4% belongs to the top ten. The V end was cut by 0 bases, the J end by 6 bases, with 5 bases between. The CDR3 consists of 11 residues. CDR1 is DFQATT, CDR2 SNEGSKA, per germline (reference sequence).

The clonotype was recovered from a woman aged 55-75 years with active COVID-19. This chain connects TRBV20-1 to TRBJ1-1; no clear D. The material sequenced was peripheral blood. Here the CDR3 reads CSARDLAEAFF. As DNA, the CDR3 is TGCAGTGCTAGAGATCTCGCTGAAGCTTTCTTT.